Sequencing of this TCR beta chain was carried out in a study of control samples from healthy donors and cancer patients. TCRdb's copy holds only in-frame clones and misses some; the assay was immunoSEQ multiplex PCR. Of about 190,000 clones listed, approximately 92% were seen once; the top ten hold approximately 1.5%. The V gene's germline CDR1 is LNHDA and CDR2 SQIVND (reference sequence). Germline trimming cut 7 bases from V and 1 base from J; bases unmatched to any gene: 10. This CDR3 region has 16 residues. V and J are TRBV19 and TRBJ1-3; 7 nucleotides align to TRBD1. The receptor was derived from a man between 18 and 35 years old in good health. The sample comprised blood. The CDR3 sequence is CASTDRGTDSGNTIYF. DNA for the CDR3: TGTGCCAGTACCGATAGGGGGACAGATTCTGGAAACACCATATATTTT.